The rows below give T cell receptor beta chains drawn from one sample of a study of cytomegalovirus exposure and HLA in healthy donors. The repertoire was sequenced with immunoSEQ multiplex PCR; TCRdb's copy has only in-frame clones and lacks some. The sample holds 200,000 to 250,000 clones, 82% seen once. The source material was PBMCs. These receptors all stem from a woman aged 40-49 years in good health and CMV-seropositive. The CDR3 runs from the conserved cysteine through the conserved F or W. A D gene is named only where the DNA matches it firmly. Size tells how often a clone was seen (once, few, many) or the class of an expanded clone, and some rows leave it out.

j_call	clone_size	d_call	v_call	cdr3_aa	cdr3_nt
TRBJ2-7	.	TRBD2	TRBV5-6	CASSLWASGYSYEQYF	TGTGCCAGCAGCTTGTGGGCTAGCGGTTACTCCTACGAGCAGTACTTC
TRBJ2-2	few	TRBD1	TRBV5-8	CASKFSPGTGINTGELFF	TGTGCCAGCAAATTTTCCCCAGGGACAGGGATAAACACCGGGGAGCTGTTTTTT
TRBJ2-5	.	.	TRBV18	CASSPTTSYQETQYF	TGTGCCAGCTCACCGACAACTAGCTACCAAGAGACCCAGTACTTC
TRBJ1-4	once	TRBD1	TRBV29-1	CSVTGQGATNEKLFF	TGCAGCGTTACTGGACAGGGAGCAACTAATGAAAAACTGTTTTTT
TRBJ1-1	few	.	TRBV6-5	CASTSDSHMNTEAFF	TGTGCCAGCACCTCGGACAGTCACATGAACACTGAAGCTTTCTTT
TRBJ1-4	.	TRBD1	TRBV18	CASSLDRGYEKLFF	TGTGCCAGCTCACTTGACAGGGGGTATGAAAAACTGTTTTTT
TRBJ2-7	.	TRBD2	TRBV12-5	CASGLVSGGSYEQYF	TGTGCTAGTGGTTTGGTAAGCGGGGGCTCCTACGAGCAGTACTTC
TRBJ2-1	.	TRBD1	TRBV7-9	CASSLAGGGNSYNEQFF	TGTGCCAGCAGCTTAGCAGGGGGCGGAAACTCCTACAATGAGCAGTTCTTC
TRBJ1-1	.	.	TRBV7-6	CASSLELNTEAFF	TGTGCCAGCAGCTTAGAGCTGAACACTGAAGCTTTCTTT
TRBJ1-1	.	.	TRBV29-1	CSVQGIMNTEAFF	TGCAGCGTCCAGGGGATCATGAACACTGAAGCTTTCTTT
TRBJ2-1	.	.	TRBV2	CASSPREGGFGKNEQFF	TGTGCCAGCAGCCCTCGGGAAGGGGGATTTGGGAAAAATGAGCAGTTCTTC
TRBJ2-7	.	.	TRBV19	CASGAGYYEQYF	TGTGCCAGCGGAGCAGGGTACTACGAGCAGTACTTC
TRBJ2-2	.	.	TRBV7-2	CASSPLLRTGELFF	TGTGCCAGCAGCCCCCTATTGAGGACCGGGGAGCTGTTTTTT
TRBJ1-2	.	.	TRBV29-1	CSVEPIPSVPYGYTF	TGCAGCGTTGAACCAATCCCGTCAGTCCCCTATGGCTACACCTTC
TRBJ2-1	.	.	TRBV9	CASSVDWSSYNEQFF	TGTGCCAGCAGCGTAGACTGGAGCTCCTACAATGAGCAGTTCTTC
TRBJ1-4	few	.	TRBV11-3	CASSLGVTGTNEKLFF	TGTGCCAGCAGCTTAGGGGTAACGGGAACTAATGAAAAACTGTTTTTT
TRBJ2-7	.	TRBD1	TRBV5-6	CASSLDRGRSYEQYF	TGTGCCAGCAGCTTGGACAGGGGGCGATCCTACGAGCAGTACTTC
TRBJ2-7	.	.	TRBV7-2	CASSLASWSSYEQYF	TGTGCCAGCAGCTTAGCGTCCTGGAGCTCCTACGAGCAGTACTTC
TRBJ2-1	.	.	TRBV5-6	CASSLGGVQFF	TGTGCCAGCAGCTTGGGGGGCGTGCAGTTCTTC
TRBJ2-3	.	TRBD2	TRBV6-6	CASSRTSGTTDTQYF	TGTGCCAGCAGTCGGACTAGCGGGACAACAGATACGCAGTATTTT
TRBJ1-4	.	.	TRBV4-3	CASSQDLVTANEKLFF	TGCGCCAGCAGCCAAGATCTTGTGACAGCTAATGAAAAACTGTTTTTT
TRBJ1-1	.	TRBD1	TRBV6-5	CASSLQGAAEAFF	TGTGCCAGCAGTTTACAGGGGGCCGCTGAAGCTTTCTTT
TRBJ2-6	.	TRBD2	TRBV5-1	CASSGLSGRTSGANVLTF	TGCGCCAGCAGCGGACTTAGCGGGAGGACCTCTGGGGCCAACGTCCTGACTTTC
TRBJ2-1	.	.	TRBV7-2	CASSLVGRATYNEQFF	TGTGCCAGCAGCTTAGTTGGGCGGGCCACCTACAATGAGCAGTTCTTC
TRBJ1-2	.	.	TRBV6-5	CASSPTPYYGYTF	TGTGCCAGCAGTCCGACTCCCTACTATGGCTACACCTTC
TRBJ2-5	.	TRBD2	TRBV4-2	CASSQDSLAGGQETQYF	TGTGCCAGCAGCCAAGATTCACTAGCGGGAGGGCAAGAGACCCAGTACTTC
TRBJ1-1	.	TRBD1	TRBV6-5	CASSPGTGANTEAFF	TGTGCCAGCAGTCCCGGGACAGGGGCGAACACTGAAGCTTTCTTT
TRBJ1-6	.	TRBD1	TRBV6-5	CASSRQGGYNSPLHF	TGTGCCAGCAGTAGACAGGGGGGATATAATTCACCCCTCCACTTT
TRBJ2-7	.	TRBD2	TRBV18	CASSPPRTSGSYEQYF	TGTGCCAGCTCACCACCAAGGACTAGCGGGAGTTACGAGCAGTACTTC
TRBJ2-7	once	TRBD1	TRBV5-1	CASSVGQGPYEQYF	TGCGCCAGCAGCGTAGGACAGGGGCCCTACGAGCAGTACTTC
TRBJ2-1	.	TRBD2	TRBV30	CAWTSGSTYNEQFF	TGTGCCTGGACTAGCGGGAGTACTTACAATGAGCAGTTCTTC
TRBJ1-2	.	TRBD1	TRBV27	CASSPTGGFGYTF	TGTGCCAGCAGTCCCACAGGGGGCTTTGGCTACACCTTC
TRBJ2-7	.	.	TRBV21-1	CASSNTSGRAYEQYF	TGTGCCAGCAGCAATACTAGCGGGAGGGCCTACGAGCAGTACTTC
TRBJ1-6	.	.	TRBV7-9	CSSSLEGGSPLHF	TGTTCCAGCAGCTTAGAGGGAGGGTCACCCCTCCACTTT
TRBJ1-5	few	.	TRBV2	CASSAGSGAWPQHF	TGTGCCAGCAGTGCCGGATCTGGGGCCTGGCCCCAGCATTTT
TRBJ2-7	.	TRBD2	TRBV2	CASTSGGGGYEQYF	TGTGCCAGCACCAGCGGGGGGGGTGGATACGAGCAGTACTTC
TRBJ1-6	.	.	TRBV4-1	CASSQDTGEEDSPLHF	TGCGCCAGCAGCCAAGATACCGGGGAGGAGGATTCCCCCCTCCACTTT
TRBJ2-2	.	.	TRBV19	CASRRGRTTNTGELFF	TGTGCCAGTCGTAGGGGCAGGACCACGAACACCGGGGAGCTGTTTTTT
TRBJ1-5	.	.	TRBV27	CASSTSSGSNQPQHF	TGTGCCAGCAGTACCTCTAGCGGAAGCAATCAGCCCCAGCATTTT
TRBJ2-2	.	TRBD2	TRBV4-2	CASSQGGGGRANTGELFF	TGTGCCAGCAGCCAAGGGGGAGGCGGGAGGGCGAACACCGGGGAGCTGTTTTTT
TRBJ2-1	few	TRBD2	TRBV9	CASSAHSGSPYNEQFF	TGTGCCAGCAGCGCCCATAGCGGGAGCCCCTACAATGAGCAGTTCTTC